This TCR beta chain was sequenced during a study of breast tumors, draining lymph nodes, adjacent tissues. Study findings and constraints: Tumor repertoires ranked between lymph nodes and nontumor tissue in diversity, with V and J gene preferences.

Germline V CDR1 and CDR2: SGHRS, YFSETQ. The CDR3 totals 17 residues. Trimming took 4 bases from V and 7 from J; bases not matched to a gene: 13. In this sample, this clonotype turned up many times. The antigen remains unidentified. TCRdb re-called the multiplex PCR reads with MiXCR, one entry per CDR3 protein. Of around 130,000 distinct CDR3 sequences listed, 21% are singletons. Samples came from axillary lymph nodes draining the breast cancer. The sequence came from a female donor with breast cancer. Some clones in this sample may be carry-over from other donors' samples. The rearrangement uses TRBV5-1 and TRBJ2-2, with 10 bases that match TRBD2. The specimen was axillary lymph node tissue. As DNA, the CDR3 is TGCGCCAGCAGCCAACAGATAGCGGGAGGCCCGAGCGGGGAGCTGTTTTTT. It translates to CASSQQIAGGPSGELFF.